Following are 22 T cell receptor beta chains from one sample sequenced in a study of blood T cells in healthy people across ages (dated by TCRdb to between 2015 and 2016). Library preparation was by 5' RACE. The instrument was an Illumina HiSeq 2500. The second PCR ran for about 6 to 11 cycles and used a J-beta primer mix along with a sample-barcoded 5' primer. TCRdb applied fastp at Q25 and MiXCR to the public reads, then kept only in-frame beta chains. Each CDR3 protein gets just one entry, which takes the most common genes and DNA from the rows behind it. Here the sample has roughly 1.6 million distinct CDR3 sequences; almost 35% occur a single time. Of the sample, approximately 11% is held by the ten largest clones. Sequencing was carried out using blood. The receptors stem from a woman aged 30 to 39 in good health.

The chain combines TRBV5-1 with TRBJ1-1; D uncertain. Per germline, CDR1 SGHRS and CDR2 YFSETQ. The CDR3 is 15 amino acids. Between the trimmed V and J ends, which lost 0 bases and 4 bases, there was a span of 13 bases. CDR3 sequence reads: CASSLASGVVTEAFF. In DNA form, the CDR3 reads TGCGCCAGCAGCTTGGCCAGCGGGGTGGTCACTGAAGCTTTCTTT.

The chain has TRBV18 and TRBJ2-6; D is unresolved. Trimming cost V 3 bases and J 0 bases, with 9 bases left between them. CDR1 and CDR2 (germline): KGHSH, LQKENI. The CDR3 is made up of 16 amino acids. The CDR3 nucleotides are TGTGCCAGCTCACCTGTTGGTATCTCTGGGGCCAACGTCCTGACTTTC. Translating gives CASSPVGISGANVLTF.

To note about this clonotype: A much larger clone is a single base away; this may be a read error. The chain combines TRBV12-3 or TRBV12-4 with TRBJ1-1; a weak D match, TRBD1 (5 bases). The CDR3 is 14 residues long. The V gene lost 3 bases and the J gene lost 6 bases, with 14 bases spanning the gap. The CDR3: CASSLGREGAEAFF. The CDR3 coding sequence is TGTGCCAGCAGTTTGGGCAGGGAAGGTGCTGAAGCTTTCTTT.

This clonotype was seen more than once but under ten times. CDR3 sequence: CASSEPGTGLDEKLFF. CDR3 bases: TGTGCCAGCAGTGAACCTGGTACAGGGTTGGATGAAAAACTGTTTTTT. The gene calls are TRBV25-1 and TRBJ1-4; the D gene is possibly TRBD1 (6 bases). The CDR3 is 16 amino acids. The germline V and J ends were trimmed by 2 bases and 6 bases, with 16 bases remaining between them. Germline CDR1 MGHDK, CDR2 SYGVNS.

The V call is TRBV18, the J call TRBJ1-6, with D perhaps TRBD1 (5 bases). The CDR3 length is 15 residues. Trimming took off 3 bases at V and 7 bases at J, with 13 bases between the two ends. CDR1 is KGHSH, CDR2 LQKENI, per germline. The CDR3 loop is CASSPRQTENSPLHF. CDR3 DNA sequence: TGTGCCAGCTCACCCCGACAGACTGAAAATTCACCCCTCCACTTT.

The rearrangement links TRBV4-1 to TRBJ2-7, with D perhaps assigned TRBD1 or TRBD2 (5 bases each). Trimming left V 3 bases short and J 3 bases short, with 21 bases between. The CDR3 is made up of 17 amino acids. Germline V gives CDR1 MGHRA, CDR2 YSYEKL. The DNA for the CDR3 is TGCGCCAGCAGCCAGCTCCGGGACGGGGAATCTCTCTACGAGCAGTACTTC. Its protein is CASSQLRDGESLYEQYF.

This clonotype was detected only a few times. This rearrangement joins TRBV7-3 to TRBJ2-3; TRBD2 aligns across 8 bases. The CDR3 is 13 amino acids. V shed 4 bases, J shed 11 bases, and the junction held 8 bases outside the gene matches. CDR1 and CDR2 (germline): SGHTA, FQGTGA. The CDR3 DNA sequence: TGTGCCAGCAGCTCCAAAATAGCGGGATTGCAGTATTTT. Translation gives CASSSKIAGLQYF.

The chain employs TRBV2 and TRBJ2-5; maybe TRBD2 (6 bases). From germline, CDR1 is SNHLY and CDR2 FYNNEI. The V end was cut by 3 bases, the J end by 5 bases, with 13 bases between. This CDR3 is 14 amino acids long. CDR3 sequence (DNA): TGTGCCAGCAGTGATGGGGCGGGGTTGGAGACCCAGTACTTC. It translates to CASSDGAGLETQYF.

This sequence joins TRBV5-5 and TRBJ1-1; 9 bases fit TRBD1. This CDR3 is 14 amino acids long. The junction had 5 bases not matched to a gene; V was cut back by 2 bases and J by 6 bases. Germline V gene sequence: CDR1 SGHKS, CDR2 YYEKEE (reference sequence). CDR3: CASSLQGAQAEAFF. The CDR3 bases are TGTGCCAGCAGCTTACAGGGGGCGCAGGCTGAAGCTTTCTTT.

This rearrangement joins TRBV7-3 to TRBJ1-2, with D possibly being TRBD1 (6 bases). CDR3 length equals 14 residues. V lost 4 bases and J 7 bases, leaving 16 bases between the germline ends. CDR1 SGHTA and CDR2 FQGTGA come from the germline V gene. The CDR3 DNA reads TGTGCCAGCAGCTCGACAGAAGGGGGTGGTGGCTACACCTTC. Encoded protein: CASSSTEGGGGYTF.

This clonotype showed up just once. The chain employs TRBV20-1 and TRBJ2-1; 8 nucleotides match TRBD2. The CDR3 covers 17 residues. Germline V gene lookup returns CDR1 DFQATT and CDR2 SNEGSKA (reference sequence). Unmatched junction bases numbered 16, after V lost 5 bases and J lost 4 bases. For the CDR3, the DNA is TGCAGTGCTGATTTACTAGCGGCAGACGCATTTTACAATGAGCAGTTCTTC. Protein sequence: CSADLLAADAFYNEQFF.

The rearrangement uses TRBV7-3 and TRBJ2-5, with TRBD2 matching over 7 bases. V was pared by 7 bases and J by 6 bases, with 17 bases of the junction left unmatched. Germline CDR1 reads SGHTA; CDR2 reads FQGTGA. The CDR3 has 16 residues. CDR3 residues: CASTPTHEGGGKTQYF. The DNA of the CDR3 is TGTGCCAGCACCCCTACTCACGAGGGCGGGGGAAAGACCCAGTACTTC.

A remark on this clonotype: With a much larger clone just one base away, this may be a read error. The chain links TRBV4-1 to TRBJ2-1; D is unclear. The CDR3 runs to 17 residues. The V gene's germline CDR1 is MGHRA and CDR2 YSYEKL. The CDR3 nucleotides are TGCGCCAGCAACCAAGATCCCCTACCCAGCTCCTACAATGAGCAGTTCTTC. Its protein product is CASNQDPLPSSYNEQFF.

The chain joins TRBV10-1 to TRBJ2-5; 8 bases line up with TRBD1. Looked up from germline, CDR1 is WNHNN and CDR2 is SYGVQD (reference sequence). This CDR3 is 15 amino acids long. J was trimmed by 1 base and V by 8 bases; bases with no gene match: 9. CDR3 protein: CASPRKDRGQETQYF. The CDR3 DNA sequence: TGCGCCAGCCCGAGAAAAGACAGGGGCCAAGAGACCCAGTACTTC.

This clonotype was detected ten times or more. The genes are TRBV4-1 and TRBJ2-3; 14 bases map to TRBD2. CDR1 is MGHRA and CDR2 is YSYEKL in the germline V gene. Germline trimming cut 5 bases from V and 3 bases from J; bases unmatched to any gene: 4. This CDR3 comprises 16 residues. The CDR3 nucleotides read TGCGCCAGCAGCAAAAGGACTAGCGGGGGGACAGATACGCAGTATTTT. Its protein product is CASSKRTSGGTDTQYF.

The CDR3 here is CASSEAWSNQPQHF. CDR3 in DNA: TGTGCCAGCAGTGAAGCGTGGAGCAATCAGCCCCAGCATTTT. The chain joins TRBV2 to TRBJ1-5; D is unclear. The CDR3 spans 14 residues. V shed 0 bases and J shed 1 base, with 4 bases lying between them. CDR1 is SNHLY, CDR2 FYNNEI, per germline.

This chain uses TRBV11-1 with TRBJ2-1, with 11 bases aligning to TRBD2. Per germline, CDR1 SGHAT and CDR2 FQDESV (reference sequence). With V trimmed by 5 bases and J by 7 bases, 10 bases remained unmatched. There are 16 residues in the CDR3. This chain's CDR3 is CASSPNSGRAGNEQFF. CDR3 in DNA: TGTGCCAGCAGCCCAAATAGCGGGAGGGCCGGTAATGAGCAGTTCTTC.

The CDR3 sequence: CASSAALKIPEQYF. The CDR3, as DNA: TGCGCCAGCAGCGCGGCCCTGAAGATTCCCGAGCAGTACTTC. This chain uses TRBV5-1 with TRBJ2-5; no clear D gene. The J call is in doubt because the DNA end fits TRBJ2-7 better. CDR3 size: 14 residues. Germline CDR1 and CDR2: SGHRS and YFSETQ.

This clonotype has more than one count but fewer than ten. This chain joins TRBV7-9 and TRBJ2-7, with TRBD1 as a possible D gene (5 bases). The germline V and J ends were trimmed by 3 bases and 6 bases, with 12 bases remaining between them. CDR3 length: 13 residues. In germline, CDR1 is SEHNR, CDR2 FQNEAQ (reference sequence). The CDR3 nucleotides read TGTGCCAGCAGCTTGGGGCTGGTACCCGAGCAGTACTTC. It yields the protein CASSLGLVPEQYF.

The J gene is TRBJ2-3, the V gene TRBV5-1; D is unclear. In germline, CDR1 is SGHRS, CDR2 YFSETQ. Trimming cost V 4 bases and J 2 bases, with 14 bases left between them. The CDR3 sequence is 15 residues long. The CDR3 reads CASSPPGTVTDTQYF. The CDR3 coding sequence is TGCGCCAGCAGCCCCCCGGGTACTGTCACAGATACGCAGTATTTT.

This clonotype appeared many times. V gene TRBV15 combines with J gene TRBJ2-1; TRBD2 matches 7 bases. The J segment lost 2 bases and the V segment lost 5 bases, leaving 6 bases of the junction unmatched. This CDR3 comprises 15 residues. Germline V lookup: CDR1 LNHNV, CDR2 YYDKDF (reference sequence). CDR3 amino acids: CATSGRESTYNEQFF. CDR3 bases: TGTGCCACCAGCGGGCGGGAGAGTACCTACAATGAGCAGTTCTTC.

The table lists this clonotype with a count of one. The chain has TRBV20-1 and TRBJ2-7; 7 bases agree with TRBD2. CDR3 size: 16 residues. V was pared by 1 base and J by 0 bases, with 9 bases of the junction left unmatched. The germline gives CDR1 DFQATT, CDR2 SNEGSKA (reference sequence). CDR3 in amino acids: CSARGLLAMSSYEQYF. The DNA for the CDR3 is TGCAGTGCTAGAGGCCTACTAGCGATGAGCTCCTACGAGCAGTACTTC.